This T cell receptor beta chain was sequenced during a study of identical twins. TCRdb re-called the 5' RACE reads through MiXCR, storing one row per CDR3 protein. The data show 450,000 to 650,000 distinct CDR3 sequences, with around 9.6% seen just once and around 3.2% held by the top ten. Between the trimmed V and J ends, which lost 0 bases and 2 bases, there was a span of 9 bases. The CDR3 length is 15 residues. Germline CDR1 is MNHEY and CDR2 is SVGAGI. A further study also used this sample, focusing on yellow fever vaccine responses in identical twins.

The receptor was isolated from a woman between 18 and 30 years old in good health. Material for sequencing was PBMCs. The rearrangement links TRBV6-5 to TRBJ2-3; D possibly corresponds to TRBD1 (5 bases). The CDR3 sequence is CASSYSPGFTDTQYF. Written as DNA, the CDR3 is TGTGCCAGCAGTTACTCCCCAGGGTTCACAGATACGCAGTATTTT.